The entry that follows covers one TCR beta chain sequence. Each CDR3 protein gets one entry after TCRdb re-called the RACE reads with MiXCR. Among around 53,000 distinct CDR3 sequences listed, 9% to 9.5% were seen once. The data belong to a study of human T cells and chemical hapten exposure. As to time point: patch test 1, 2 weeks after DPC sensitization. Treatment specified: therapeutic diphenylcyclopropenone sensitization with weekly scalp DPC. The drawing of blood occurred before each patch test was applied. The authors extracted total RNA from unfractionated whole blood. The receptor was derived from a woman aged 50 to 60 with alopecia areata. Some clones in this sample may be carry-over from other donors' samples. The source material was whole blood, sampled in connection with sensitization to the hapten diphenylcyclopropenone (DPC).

In DNA, the CDR3 is TGCAGTGCTGGACTACCTCGCGGGAGCGGAGAGACCCAGTACTTC. Its protein product is CSAGLPRGSGETQYF. The chain uses TRBV20-1 and TRBJ2-5, with 7 bases aligning to TRBD2. J gave up 4 bases and V 5 bases, and 13 bases lay outside the gene matches. Germline lookup yields CDR1 DFQATT and CDR2 SNEGSKA (reference sequence). The CDR3 spans 15 residues.